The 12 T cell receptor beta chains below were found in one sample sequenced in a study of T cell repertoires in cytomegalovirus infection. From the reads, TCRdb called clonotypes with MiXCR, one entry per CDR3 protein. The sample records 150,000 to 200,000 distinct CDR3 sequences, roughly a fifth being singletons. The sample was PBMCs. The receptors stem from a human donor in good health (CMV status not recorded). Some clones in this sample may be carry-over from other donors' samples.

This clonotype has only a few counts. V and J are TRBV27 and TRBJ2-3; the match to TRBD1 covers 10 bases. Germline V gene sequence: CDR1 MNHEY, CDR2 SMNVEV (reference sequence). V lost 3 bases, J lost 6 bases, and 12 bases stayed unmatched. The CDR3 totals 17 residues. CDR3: CASSFLTGTGAPDTQYF. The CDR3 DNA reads TGTGCCAGCAGTTTCCTGACCGGGACAGGGGCGCCGGATACGCAGTATTTT.

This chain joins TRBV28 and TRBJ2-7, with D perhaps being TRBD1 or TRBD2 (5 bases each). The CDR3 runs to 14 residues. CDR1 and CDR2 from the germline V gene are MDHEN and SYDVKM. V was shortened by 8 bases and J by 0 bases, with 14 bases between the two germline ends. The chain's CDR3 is CASWTRTRSYEQYF. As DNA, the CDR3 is TGTGCCAGCTGGACACGGACTCGCTCCTACGAGCAGTACTTC.

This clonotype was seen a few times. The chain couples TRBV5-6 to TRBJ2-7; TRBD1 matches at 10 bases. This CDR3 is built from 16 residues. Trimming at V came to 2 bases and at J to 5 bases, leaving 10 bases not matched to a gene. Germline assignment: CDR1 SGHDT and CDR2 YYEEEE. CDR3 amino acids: CASSLYRDRGSDEQYF. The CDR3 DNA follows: TGTGCCAGCAGCTTATATCGGGACAGGGGTTCAGACGAGCAGTACTTC.

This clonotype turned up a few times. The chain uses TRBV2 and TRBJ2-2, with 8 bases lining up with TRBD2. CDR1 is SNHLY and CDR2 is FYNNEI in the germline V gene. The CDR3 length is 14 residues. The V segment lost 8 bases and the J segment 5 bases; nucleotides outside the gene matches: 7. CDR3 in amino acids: CASGWTGGTGELFF. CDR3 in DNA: TGTGCCAGCGGATGGACGGGGGGGACCGGGGAGCTGTTTTTT.

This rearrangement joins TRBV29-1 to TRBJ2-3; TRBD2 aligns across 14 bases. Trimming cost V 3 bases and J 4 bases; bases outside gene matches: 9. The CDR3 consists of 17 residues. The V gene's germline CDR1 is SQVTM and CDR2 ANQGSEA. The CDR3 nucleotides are TGCAGCGTTGAGGATGGGGGACTAGCGGGAGTTGCAGATACGCAGTATTTT. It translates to CSVEDGGLAGVADTQYF.

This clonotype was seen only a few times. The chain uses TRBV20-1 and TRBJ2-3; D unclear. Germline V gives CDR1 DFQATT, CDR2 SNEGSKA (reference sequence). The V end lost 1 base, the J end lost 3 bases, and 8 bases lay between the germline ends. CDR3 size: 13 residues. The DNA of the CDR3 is TGCAGTGCTAGAGCGGACGTGACAGATACGCAGTATTTT. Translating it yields CSARADVTDTQYF.

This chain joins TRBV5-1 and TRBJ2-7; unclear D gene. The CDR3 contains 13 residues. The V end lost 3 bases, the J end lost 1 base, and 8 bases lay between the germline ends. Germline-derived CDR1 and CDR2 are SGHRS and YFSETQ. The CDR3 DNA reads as TGCGCCAGCAGCTCAGGACCTTCCTACGAGCAGTACTTC. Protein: CASSSGPSYEQYF.

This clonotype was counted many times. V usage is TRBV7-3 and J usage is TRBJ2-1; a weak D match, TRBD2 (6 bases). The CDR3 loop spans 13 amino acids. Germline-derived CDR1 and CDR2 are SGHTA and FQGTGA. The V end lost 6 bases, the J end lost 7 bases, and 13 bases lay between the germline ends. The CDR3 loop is CASRAGPGNEQFF. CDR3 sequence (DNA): TGTGCCAGCAGGGCGGGACCAGGGAATGAGCAGTTCTTC. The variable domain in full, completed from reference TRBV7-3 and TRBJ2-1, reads GAGVSQTPSNKVTEKGKYVELRCDPISGHTALYWYRQSLGQGPEFLIYFQGTGAADDSGLPNDRFFAVRPEGSVSTLKIQRTERGDSAVYLCASRAGPGNEQFFGPGTRLTVL.

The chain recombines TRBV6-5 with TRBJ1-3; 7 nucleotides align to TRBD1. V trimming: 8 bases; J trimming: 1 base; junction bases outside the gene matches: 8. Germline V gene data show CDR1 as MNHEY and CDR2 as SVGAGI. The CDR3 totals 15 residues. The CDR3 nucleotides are TGTGCCAGCCGGGACAGTTCCACTTCTGGAAACACCATATATTTT. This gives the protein CASRDSSTSGNTIYF.

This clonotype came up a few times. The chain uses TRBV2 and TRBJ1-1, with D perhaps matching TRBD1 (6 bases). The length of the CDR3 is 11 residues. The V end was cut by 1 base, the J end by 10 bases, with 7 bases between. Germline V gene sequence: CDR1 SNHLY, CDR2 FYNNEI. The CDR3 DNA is TGTGCCAGCAGTGAAGTGGGGGCAGCTTTCTTT. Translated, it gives CASSEVGAAFF.

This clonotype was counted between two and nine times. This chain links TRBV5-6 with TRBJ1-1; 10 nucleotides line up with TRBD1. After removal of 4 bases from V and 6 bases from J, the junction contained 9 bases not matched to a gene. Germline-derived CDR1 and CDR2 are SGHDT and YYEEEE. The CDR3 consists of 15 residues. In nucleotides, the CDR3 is TGTGCCAGCAGCACAGGACAGGGGGACCTATCTGAAGCTTTCTTT. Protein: CASSTGQGDLSEAFF.

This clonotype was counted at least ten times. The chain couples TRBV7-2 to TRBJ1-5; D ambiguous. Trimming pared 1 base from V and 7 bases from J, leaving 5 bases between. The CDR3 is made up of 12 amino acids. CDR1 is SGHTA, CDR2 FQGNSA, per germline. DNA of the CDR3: TGTGCCAGCAGCTTAGAACTCCAGCCCCAGCATTTT. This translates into CASSLELQPQHF. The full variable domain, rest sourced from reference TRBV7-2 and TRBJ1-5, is GAGVSQSPSNKVTEKGKDVELRCDPISGHTALYWYRQSLGQGLEFLIYFQGNSAPDKSGLPSDRFSAERTGGSVSTLTIQRTQQEDSAVYLCASSLELQPQHFGDGTRLSIL.